This T cell receptor (beta chain) appears in the sequencing data of a study of early T cells in non-severe SARS-CoV-2 infection (TCRdb year 2021). As for the study more broadly: Because TCR sequencing relied on bulk RNA taken from unsorted whole blood, pairing of alpha and beta chains was not possible. On the study overall, not on this receptor specifically: VDJdb matching was skewed toward anti-spike CD8 responses and likely underestimated virus-specific expansions, missing private and CD4 specificities.

CDR1 and CDR2 were assigned from the germline V gene as MNHEY and SVGAGI. The CDR3, cysteine through phenylalanine, is 14 amino acids long. Solely the CDR3 DNA is kept, with 42 bases framed from the first base. V is clipped by 2 bases and J by 0 bases, and the sequence between their germline boundaries is 8 bases long. The library came from 5' RACE. Sequenced on a NextSeq 500. To correct for sequencing error and PCR bias, the TCR library protocol tagged individual cDNA molecules with unique molecular identifiers. Sequencing covered both TCR alpha and beta chains, and within each sample the abundances of alpha and beta sequences were tightly co-correlated. Concerning the study's data processing: V gene, J gene and CDR3 annotation of TCR sequences was performed with Decombinator V4. TCRs were defined as expanded if a significant change between any two time points was detected under a Poisson model with p below 0.0001. TCR abundances were normalised to the total number of TCRs sequenced per sample and expressed as counts per million. MAIT TCRs were defined by TRAV1-2 paired with TRAJ12, TRAJ20 or TRAJ33, and iNKT TCRs by TRAV10 paired with TRAJ18. VDJdb, accessed 1 November 2021, was searched for CMV, EBV and SARS-CoV-2 annotated TCRs, excluding TCRs annotated for multiple antigens. TCRdb applied fastp at Q25 and MiXCR to the public reads, then kept only in-frame beta chains. Each record represents a unique CDR3 protein, reported with the most common genes and DNA among its rows. TCRdb assigned the V and J calls; the authors' analysis was not used. The sample includes tens of thousands of distinct CDR3 sequences, with 12% observed a single time. Roughly 6.1% of the sample comes from the top ten.

This clonotype was observed at least ten times. The clone's antigen remains unknown. No clone much larger than this one lies a single base away; base qualities are absent. The study was a case-control design nested within a healthcare worker cohort in London, UK, with weekly nasopharyngeal swab PCR tests and blood sampling. Healthcare workers were recruited between 23 and 31 March 2020, during the week of the UK lockdown, and were followed weekly for up to about 15 weeks. The source is an adult who was a healthcare worker with PCR-confirmed SARS-CoV-2 infection or an uninfected control (not recorded which). The specimen sequenced was whole blood. The chain joins TRBV6-5 to TRBJ2-7, with the D gene tentatively TRBD1 or TRBD2, based on 5 matching bases in each. The CDR3 protein sequence reads: CASSYGGRSYEQYF. The base sequence is TGTGCCAGCAGTTACGGGGGTCGCTCCTACGAGCAGTACTTC.